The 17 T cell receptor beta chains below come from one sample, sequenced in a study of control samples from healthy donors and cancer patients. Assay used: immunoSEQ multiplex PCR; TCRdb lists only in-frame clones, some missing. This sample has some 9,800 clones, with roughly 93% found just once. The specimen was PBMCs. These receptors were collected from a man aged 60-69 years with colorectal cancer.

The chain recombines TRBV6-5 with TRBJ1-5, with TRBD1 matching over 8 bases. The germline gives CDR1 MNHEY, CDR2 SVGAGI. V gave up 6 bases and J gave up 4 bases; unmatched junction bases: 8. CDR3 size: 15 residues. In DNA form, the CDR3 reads TGTGCCAGCAGGAGGGGAACAGGGGGTAATCAGCCCCAGCATTTT. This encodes CASRRGTGGNQPQHF.

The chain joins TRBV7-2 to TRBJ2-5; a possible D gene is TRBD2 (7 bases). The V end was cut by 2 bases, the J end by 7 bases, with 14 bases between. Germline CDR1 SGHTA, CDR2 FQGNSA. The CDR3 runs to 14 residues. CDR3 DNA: TGTGCCAGCAGCTTATCCGCAGGGGAGGGGACCCAGTACTTC. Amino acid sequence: CASSLSAGEGTQYF. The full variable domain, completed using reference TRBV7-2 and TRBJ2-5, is GAGVSQSPSNKVTEKGKDVELRCDPISGHTALYWYRQSLGQGLEFLIYFQGNSAPDKSGLPSDRFSAERTGGSVSTLTIQRTQQEDSAVYLCASSLSAGEGTQYFGPGTRLLVL.

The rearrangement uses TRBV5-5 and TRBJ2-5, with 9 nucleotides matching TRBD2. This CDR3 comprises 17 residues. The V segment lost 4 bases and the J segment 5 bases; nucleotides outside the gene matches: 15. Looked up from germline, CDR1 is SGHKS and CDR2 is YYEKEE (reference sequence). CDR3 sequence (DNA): TGTGCCAGCAGCCCCTCTGAGCCAATAGCGGGGGAGGAGACCCAGTACTTC. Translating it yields CASSPSEPIAGEETQYF. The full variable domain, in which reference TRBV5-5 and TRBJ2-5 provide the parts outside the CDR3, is DAGVTQSPTHLIKTRGQQVTLRCSPISGHKSVSWYQQVLGQGPQFIFQYYEKEERGRGNFPDRFSARQFPNYSSELNVNALLLGDSALYLCASSPSEPIAGEETQYFGPGTRLLVL.

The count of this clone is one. DNA of the CDR3: TGTGCCAGCAGCCGGGCGGGTTACACAGATACGCAGTATTTT. This codes for CASSRAGYTDTQYF. V and J are TRBV4-2 and TRBJ2-3; possible D gene TRBD2, 5 bases. Germline CDR1 and CDR2: LGHNA and YNFKEQ. V was pared by 4 bases and J by 2 bases, with 10 bases between. The CDR3 loop spans 14 amino acids.

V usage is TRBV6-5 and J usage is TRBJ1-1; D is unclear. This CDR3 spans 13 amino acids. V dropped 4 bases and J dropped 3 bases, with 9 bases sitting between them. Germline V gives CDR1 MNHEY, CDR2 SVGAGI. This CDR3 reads CASSLGRDTEAFF. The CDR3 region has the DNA TGTGCCAGCAGTTTAGGGCGAGACACTGAAGCTTTCTTT.

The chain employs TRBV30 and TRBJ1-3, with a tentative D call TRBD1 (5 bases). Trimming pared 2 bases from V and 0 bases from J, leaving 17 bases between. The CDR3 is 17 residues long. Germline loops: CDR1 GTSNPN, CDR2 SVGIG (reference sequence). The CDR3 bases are TGTGCCTGGAGTACTAGACCGGGACCGCGCTCTGGAAACACCATATATTTT. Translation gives CAWSTRPGPRSGNTIYF.

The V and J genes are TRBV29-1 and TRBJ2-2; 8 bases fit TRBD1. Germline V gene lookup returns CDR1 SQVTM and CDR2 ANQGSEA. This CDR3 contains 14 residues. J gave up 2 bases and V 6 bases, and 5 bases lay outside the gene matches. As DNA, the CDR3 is TGCAGCGTCTTGGGACAGGCTAACACCGGGGAGCTGTTTTTT. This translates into CSVLGQANTGELFF.

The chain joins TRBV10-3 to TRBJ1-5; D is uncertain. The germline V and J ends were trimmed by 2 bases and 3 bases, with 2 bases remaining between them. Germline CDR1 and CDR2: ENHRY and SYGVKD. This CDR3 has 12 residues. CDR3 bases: TGTGCCATCAGTGAGAACAATCAGCCCCAGCATTTT. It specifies CAISENNQPQHF.

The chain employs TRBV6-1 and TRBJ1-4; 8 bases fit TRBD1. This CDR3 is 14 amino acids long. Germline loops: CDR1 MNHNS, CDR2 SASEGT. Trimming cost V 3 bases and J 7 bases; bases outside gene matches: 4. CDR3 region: CASSDGTGSEKLFF. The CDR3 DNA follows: TGTGCCAGCAGTGACGGGACAGGTTCTGAAAAACTGTTTTTT.

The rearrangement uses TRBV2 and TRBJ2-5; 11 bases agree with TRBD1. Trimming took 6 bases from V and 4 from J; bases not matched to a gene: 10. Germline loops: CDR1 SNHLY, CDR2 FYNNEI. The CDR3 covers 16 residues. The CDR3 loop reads CASRSRDRGSSETQYF. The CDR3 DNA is TGTGCCAGCAGGTCCCGGGACAGGGGGTCGTCAGAGACCCAGTACTTC.

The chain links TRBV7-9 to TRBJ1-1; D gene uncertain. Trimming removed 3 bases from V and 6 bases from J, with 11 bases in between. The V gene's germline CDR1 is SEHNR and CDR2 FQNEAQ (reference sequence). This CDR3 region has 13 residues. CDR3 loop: CASSLAGTPEAFF. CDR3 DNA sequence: TGTGCCAGCAGCTTGGCGGGAACCCCTGAAGCTTTCTTT.

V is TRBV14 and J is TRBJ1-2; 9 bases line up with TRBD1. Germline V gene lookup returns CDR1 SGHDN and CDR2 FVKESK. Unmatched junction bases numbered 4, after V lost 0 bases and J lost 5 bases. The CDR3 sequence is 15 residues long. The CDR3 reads CASSQDAGQGYGYTF. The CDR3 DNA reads TGTGCCAGCAGCCAAGATGCGGGACAGGGATATGGCTACACCTTC.

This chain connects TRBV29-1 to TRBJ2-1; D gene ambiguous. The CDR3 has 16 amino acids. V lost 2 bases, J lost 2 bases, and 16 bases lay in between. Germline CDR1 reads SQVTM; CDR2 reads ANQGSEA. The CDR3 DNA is TGCAGCGTTGAATGGGTTGATAGCCGAACCTACAATGAGCAGTTCTTC. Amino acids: CSVEWVDSRTYNEQFF.

CDR3 sequence (DNA): TGTGCCAGCAGTTTAGGGCTGAACACTGAAGCTTTCTTT. Translating it yields CASSLGLNTEAFF. The rearrangement joins TRBV27 to TRBJ1-1; D call uncertain. From germline, CDR1 is MNHEY and CDR2 SMNVEV (reference sequence). CDR3 length: 13 residues. V was cut by 2 bases and J by 0 bases, with 4 bases left in between.

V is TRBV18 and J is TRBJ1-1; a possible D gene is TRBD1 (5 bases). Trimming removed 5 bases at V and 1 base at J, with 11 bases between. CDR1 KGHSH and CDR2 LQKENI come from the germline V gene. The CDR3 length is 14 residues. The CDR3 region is CASSSGLGNTEAFF. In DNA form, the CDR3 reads TGTGCCAGCTCATCGGGACTAGGGAACACTGAAGCTTTCTTT.

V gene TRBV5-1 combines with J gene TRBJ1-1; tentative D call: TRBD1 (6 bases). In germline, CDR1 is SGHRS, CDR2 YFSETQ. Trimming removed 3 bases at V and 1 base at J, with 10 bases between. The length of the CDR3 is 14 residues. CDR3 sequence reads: CASSWATGNTEAFF. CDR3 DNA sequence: TGCGCCAGCAGCTGGGCGACAGGGAACACTGAAGCTTTCTTT.

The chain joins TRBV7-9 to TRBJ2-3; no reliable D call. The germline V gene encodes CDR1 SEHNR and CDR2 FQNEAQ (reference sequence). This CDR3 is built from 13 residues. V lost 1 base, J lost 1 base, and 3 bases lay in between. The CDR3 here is CASSLGGTDTQYF. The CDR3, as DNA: TGTGCCAGCAGCTTAGGCGGCACAGATACGCAGTATTTT. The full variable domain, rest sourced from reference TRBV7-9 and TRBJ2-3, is DTGVSQNPRHKITKRGQNVTFRCDPISEHNRLYWYRQTLGQGPEFLTYFQNEAQLEKSRLLSDRFSAERPKGSFSTLEIQRTEQGDSAMYLCASSLGGTDTQYFGPGTRLTVL.